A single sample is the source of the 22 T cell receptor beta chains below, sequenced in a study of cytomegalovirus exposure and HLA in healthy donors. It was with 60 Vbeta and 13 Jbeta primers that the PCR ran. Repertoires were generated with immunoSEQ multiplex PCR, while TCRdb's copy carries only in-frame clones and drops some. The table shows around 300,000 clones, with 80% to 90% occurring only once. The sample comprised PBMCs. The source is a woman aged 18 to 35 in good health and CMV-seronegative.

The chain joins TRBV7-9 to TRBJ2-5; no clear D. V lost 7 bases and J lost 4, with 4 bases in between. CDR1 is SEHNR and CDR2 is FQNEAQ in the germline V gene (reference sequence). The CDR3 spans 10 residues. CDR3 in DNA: TGTGCCAGCACGGGAGAGACCCAGTACTTC. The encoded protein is CASTGETQYF.

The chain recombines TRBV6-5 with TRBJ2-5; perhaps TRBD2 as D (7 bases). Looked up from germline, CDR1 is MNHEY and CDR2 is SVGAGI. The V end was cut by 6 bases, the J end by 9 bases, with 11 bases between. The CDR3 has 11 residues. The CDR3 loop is CASSQGGAQYF. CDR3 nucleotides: TGTGCCAGCAGCCAAGGGGGGGCCCAGTACTTC.

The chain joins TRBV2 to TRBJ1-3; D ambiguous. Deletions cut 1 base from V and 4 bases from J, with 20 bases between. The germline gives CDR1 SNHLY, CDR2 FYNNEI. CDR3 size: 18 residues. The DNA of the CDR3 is TGTGCCAGCAGTGAAGAAGTTGGAGGAGGGCTAAGGGGAAACACCATATATTTT. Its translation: CASSEEVGGGLRGNTIYF.

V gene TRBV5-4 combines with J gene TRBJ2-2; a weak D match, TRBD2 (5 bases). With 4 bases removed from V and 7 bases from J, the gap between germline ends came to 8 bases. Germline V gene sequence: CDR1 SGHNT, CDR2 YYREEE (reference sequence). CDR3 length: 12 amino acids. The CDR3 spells CASSPAGGELFF. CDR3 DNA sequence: TGTGCCAGCAGCCCCGCGGGCGGGGAGCTGTTTTTT. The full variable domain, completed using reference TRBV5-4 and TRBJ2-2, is ETGVTQSPTHLIKTRGQQVTLRCSSQSGHNTVSWYQQALGQGPQFIFQYYREEENGRGNFPPRFSGLQFPNYSSELNVNALELDDSALYLCASSPAGGELFFGEGSRLTVL.

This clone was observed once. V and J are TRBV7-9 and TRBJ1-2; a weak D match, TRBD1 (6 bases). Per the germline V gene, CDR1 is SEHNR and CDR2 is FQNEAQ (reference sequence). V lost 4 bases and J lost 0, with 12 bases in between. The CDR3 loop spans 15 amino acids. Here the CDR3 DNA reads TGTGCCAGCAGCTCCCCGGACAGCGCTAACTATGGCTACACCTTC. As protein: CASSSPDSANYGYTF.

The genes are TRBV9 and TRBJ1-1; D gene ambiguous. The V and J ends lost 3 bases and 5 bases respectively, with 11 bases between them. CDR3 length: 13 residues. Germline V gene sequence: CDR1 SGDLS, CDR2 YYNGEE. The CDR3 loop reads CASSATGNTEAFF. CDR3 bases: TGTGCCAGCAGCGCGACGGGGAATACTGAAGCTTTCTTT.

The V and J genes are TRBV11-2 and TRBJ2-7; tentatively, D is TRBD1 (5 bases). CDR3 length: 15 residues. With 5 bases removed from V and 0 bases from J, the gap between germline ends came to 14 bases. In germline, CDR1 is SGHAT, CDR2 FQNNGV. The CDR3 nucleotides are TGTGCCAGCAGCCAGGGTGGGTACGTCTCCTACGAGCAGTACTTC. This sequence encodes CASSQGGYVSYEQYF.

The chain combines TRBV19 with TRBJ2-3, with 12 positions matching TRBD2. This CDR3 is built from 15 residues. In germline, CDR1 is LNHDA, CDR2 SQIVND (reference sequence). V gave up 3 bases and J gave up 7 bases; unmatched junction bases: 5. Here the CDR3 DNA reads TGTGCCAGTAGTATGTCGCTAGCGGGGGGGTATACGCAGTATTTT. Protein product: CASSMSLAGGYTQYF.

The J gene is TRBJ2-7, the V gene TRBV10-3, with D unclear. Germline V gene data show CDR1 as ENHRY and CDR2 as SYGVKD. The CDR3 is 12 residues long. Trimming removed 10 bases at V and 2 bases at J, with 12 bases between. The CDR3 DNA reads TGTGCCACCTGGGCGCCGGCCTACGAGCAGTACTTC. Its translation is CATWAPAYEQYF.

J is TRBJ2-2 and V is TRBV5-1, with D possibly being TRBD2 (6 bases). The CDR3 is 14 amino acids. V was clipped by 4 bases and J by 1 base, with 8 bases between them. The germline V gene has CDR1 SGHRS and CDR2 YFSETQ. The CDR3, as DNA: TGCGCCAGCAGCCCGACTAGGAACACCGGGGAGCTGTTTTTT. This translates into CASSPTRNTGELFF.

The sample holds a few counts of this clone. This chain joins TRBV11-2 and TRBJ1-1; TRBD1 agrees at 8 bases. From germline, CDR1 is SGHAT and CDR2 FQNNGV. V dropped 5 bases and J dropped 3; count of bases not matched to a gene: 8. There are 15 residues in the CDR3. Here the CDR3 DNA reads TGTGCCAGCAGCCGAACGACAGGGGCGGACACTGAAGCTTTCTTT. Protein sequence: CASSRTTGADTEAFF.

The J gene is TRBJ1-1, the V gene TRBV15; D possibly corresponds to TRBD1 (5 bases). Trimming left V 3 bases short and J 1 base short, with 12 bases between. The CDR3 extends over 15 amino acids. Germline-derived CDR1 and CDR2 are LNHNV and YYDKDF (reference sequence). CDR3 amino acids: CATSRSGRGNTEAFF. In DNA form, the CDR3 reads TGTGCCACCAGCAGGTCAGGGAGGGGGAACACTGAAGCTTTCTTT.

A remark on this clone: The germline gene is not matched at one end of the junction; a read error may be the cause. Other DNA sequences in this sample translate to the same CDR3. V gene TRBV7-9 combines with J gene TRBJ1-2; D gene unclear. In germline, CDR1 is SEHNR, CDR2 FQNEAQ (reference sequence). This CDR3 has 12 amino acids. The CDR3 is CSSSLSLYGYTF. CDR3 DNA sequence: TGTTCCAGCAGCCTTAGTCTCTATGGTTACACCTTC.

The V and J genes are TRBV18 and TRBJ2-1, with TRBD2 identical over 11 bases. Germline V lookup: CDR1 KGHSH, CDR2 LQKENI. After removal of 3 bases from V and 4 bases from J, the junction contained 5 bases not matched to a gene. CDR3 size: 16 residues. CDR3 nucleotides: TGTGCCAGCTCACCGTACCTAGCGGGGGGTTACAATGAGCAGTTCTTC. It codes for CASSPYLAGGYNEQFF.

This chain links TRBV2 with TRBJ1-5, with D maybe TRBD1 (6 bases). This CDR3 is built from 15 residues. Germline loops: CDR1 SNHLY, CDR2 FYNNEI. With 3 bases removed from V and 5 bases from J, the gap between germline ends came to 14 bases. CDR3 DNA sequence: TGTGCCAGCAGTGATGGGGGGGCAGGGTATCAGCCCCAGCATTTT. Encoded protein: CASSDGGAGYQPQHF.

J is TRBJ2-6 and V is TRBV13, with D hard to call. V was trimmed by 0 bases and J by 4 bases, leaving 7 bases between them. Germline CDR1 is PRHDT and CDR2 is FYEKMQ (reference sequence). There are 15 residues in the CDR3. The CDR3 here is CASSLGPQGANVLTF. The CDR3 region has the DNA TGTGCCAGCAGCTTAGGGCCCCAGGGGGCCAACGTCCTGACTTTC.

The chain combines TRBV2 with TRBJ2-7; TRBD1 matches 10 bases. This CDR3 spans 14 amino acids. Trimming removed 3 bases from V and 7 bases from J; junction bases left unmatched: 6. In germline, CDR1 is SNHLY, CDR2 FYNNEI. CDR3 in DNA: TGTGCCAGCAGTGAGGGGACAGGGGCCGGGGAGCAGTACTTC. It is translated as CASSEGTGAGEQYF.

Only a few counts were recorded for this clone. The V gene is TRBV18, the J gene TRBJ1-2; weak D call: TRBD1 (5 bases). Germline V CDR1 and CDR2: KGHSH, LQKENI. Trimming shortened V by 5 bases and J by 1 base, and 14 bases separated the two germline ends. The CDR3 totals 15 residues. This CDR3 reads CASSTPWGNNYGYTF. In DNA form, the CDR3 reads TGTGCCAGCTCAACCCCGTGGGGCAATAACTATGGCTACACCTTC.

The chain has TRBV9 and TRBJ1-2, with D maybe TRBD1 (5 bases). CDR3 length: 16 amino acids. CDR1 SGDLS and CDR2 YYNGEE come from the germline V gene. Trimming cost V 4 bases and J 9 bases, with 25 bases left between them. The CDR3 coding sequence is TGTGCCAGCAGCCCCCGCGGGACGTTGGGAGCTATAAGCTACACCTTC. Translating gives CASSPRGTLGAISYTF.

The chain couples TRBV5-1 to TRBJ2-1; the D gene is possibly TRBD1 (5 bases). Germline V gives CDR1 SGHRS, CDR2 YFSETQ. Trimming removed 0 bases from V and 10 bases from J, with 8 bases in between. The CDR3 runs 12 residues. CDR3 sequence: CASSLAGPEQFF. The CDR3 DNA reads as TGCGCCAGCAGCTTGGCAGGGCCGGAGCAGTTCTTC.

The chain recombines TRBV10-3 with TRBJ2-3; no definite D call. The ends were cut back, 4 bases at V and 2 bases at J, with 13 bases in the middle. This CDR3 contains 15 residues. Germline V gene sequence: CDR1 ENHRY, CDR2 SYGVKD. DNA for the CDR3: TGTGCCATCAGTGGTCGACTGGCCCACACAGATACGCAGTATTTT. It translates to CAISGRLAHTDTQYF.

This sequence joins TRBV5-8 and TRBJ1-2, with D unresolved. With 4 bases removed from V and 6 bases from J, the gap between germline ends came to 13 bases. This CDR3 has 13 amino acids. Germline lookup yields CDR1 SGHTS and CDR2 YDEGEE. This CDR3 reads CASSLGIGNGYTF. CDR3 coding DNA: TGTGCCAGCAGCCTCGGGATTGGGAATGGCTACACCTTC. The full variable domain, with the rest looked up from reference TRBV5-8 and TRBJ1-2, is EAGVTQSPTHLIKTRGQQATLRCSPISGHTSVYWYQQALGLGLQFLLWYDEGEERNRGNFPPRFSGRQFPNYSSELNVNALELEDSALYLCASSLGIGNGYTFGSGTRLTVV.